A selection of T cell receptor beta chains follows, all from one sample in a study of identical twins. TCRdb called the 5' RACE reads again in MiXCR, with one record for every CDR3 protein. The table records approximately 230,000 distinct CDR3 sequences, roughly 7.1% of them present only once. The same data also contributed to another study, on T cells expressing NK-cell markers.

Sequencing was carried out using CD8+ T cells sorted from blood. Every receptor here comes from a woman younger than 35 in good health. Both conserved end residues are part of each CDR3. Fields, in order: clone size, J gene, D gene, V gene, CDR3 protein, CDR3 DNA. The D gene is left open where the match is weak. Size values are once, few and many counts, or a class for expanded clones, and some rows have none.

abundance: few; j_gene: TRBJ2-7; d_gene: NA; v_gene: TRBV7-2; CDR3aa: CASSPGPDSYEQYF; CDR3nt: TGTGCCAGCAGCCCGGGACCTGACTCCTACGAGCAGTACTTC
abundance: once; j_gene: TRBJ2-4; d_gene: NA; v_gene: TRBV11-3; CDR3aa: CASSPRAGLAKNIQYF; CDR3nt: TGTGCCAGCAGCCCGAGAGCGGGCCTAGCCAAAAACATTCAGTACTTC
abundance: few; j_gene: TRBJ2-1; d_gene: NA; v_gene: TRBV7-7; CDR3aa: CASSLAAGSYNEQFF; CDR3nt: TGTGCTAGCAGCTTAGCGGCGGGGTCCTACAATGAGCAGTTCTTC
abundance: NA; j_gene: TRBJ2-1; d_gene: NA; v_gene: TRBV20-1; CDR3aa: CSARSGYNEQFF; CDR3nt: TGCAGTGCTAGGAGTGGCTACAATGAGCAGTTCTTC
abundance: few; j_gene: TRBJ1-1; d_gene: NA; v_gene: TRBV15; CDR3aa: CATSRDYVTEAFF; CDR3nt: TGTGCCACCAGCAGAGATTATGTCACTGAAGCTTTCTTT
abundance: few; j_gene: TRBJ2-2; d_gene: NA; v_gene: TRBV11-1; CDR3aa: CASSPTPGDRVNTGELFF; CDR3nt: TGTGCCAGCAGCCCAACCCCGGGGGACCGGGTGAACACCGGGGAGCTGTTTTTT
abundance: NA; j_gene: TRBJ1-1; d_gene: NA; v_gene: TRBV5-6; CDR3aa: CASSLAKAEAFF; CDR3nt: TGTGCCAGCAGCTTGGCCAAGGCTGAAGCTTTCTTT
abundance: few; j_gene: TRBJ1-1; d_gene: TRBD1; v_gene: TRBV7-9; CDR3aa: CASSALGQGSSEAFF; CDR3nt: TGTGCCAGCAGCGCGCTCGGACAGGGTTCGTCTGAAGCTTTCTTT
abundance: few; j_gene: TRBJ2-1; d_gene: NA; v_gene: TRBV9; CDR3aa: CASSHAPGPGLNNEQFF; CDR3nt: TGTGCCAGCAGCCATGCCCCCGGTCCGGGGTTAAACAATGAGCAGTTCTTC
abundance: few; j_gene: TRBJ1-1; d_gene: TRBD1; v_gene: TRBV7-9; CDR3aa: CASSLTGKVEAFF; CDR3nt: TGTGCCAGCAGCTTGACAGGGAAAGTTGAAGCTTTCTTT
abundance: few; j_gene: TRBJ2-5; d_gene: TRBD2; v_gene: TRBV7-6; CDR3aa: CASSLISGLAGGLETQYF; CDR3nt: TGTGCCAGCAGCCTCATATCGGGACTAGCGGGGGGTCTAGAGACCCAGTACTTC
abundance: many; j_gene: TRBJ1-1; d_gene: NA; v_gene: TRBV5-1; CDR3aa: CASSRGEEAFF; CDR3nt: TGCGCCAGCAGCCGGGGGGAAGAAGCTTTCTTT
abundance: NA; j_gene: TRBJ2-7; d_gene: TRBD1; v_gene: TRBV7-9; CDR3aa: CASSRGQGSHEQYF; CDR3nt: TGTGCCAGCAGCAGAGGACAGGGAAGCCACGAGCAGTACTTC
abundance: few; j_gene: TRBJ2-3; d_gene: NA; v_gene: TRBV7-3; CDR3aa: CASSFHSEDTQYF; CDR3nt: TGTGCCAGCAGCTTCCATTCGGAAGATACGCAGTATTTT
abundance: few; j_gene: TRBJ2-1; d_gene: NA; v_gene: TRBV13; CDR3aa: CASSVQGGFNEQFF; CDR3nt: TGTGCCAGCAGCGTACAGGGGGGGTTCAATGAGCAGTTCTTC
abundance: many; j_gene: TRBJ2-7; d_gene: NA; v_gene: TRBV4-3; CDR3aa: CASSQWSGYEQYF; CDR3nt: TGCGCCAGCAGCCAGTGGTCTGGATACGAGCAGTACTTC
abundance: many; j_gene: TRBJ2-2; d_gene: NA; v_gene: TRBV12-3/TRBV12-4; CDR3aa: CASSLGSPGELFF; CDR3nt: TGTGCCAGCAGTTTAGGGTCGCCCGGGGAGCTGTTTTTT
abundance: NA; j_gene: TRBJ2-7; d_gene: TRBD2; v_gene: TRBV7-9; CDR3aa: CASSSGTSVRSYEQYF; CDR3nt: TGTGCCAGCAGCTCTGGGACTAGCGTGCGCTCCTACGAGCAGTACTTC
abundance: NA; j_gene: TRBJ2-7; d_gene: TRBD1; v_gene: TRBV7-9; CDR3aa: CASSLRDRDYEQYF; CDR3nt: TGTGCCAGCAGTCTCCGGGACAGGGATTACGAGCAGTACTTC
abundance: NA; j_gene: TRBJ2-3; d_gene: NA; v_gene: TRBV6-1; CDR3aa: CASRPLRGSDTQYF; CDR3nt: TGTGCCAGCAGACCCCTTAGGGGTTCAGATACGCAGTATTTT
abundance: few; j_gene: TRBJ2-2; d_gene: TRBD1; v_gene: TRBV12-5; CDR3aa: CASGLGQTGGFGELFF; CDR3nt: TGTGCTAGTGGTTTGGGACAAACAGGGGGCTTCGGGGAGCTGTTTTTT
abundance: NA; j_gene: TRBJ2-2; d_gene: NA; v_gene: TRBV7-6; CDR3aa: CASSFGQSNTGELFF; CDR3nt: TGTGCCAGCAGCTTTGGGCAATCGAACACCGGGGAGCTGTTTTTT
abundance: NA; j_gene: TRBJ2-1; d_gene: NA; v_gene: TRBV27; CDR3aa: CASTQIGRGRNEQFF; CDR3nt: TGTGCCAGCACCCAGATAGGACGGGGAAGGAATGAGCAGTTCTTC
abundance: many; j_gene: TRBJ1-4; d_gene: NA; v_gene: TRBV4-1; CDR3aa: CASSQAGFTNEKLFF; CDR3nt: TGCGCCAGCAGCCAAGCCGGATTTACTAATGAAAAACTGTTTTTT
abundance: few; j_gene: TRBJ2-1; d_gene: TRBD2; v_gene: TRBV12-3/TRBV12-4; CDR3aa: CASSQIAGIYNEQFF; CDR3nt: TGTGCCAGCAGCCAAATAGCGGGTATCTACAATGAGCAGTTCTTC
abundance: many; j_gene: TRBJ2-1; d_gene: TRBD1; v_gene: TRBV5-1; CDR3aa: CASSSGTGGLYNEQFF; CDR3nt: TGCGCCAGCAGCTCGGGGACAGGGGGCTTATACAATGAGCAGTTCTTC
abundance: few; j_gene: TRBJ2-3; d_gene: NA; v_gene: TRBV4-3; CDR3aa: CASSQGLGVTDTQYF; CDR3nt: TGCGCCAGCAGCCAAGGACTAGGGGTGACAGATACGCAGTATTTT